The text below deals with one T cell receptor (beta chain). The target antigen is unknown. These data belong to a study of graft-versus-host responses after intestinal transplantation. Study background: Each of the recipients got a multivisceral, liver-intestinal, or isolated intestinal transplant. Recipients across the board were started on anti-thymocyte globulin induction, then kept on tacrolimus and steroids for two to three years.

This CDR3 comprises 15 residues. From germline, CDR1 is SGDLS and CDR2 YYNGEE. Trimming stripped 0 bases from V and 2 bases from J, with 9 bases between. Findings and caveats of the study: Those patients showing graft-donor T cell macrochimerism displayed high graft-versus-host to host-versus-graft clonal ratios in allografts.

The repertoire was sequenced with immunoSEQ multiplex PCR; TCRdb's copy has only in-frame clones and lacks some. This table has fewer than 90,000 clones, around 93% appearing once. The rearrangement uses TRBV9 and TRBJ2-1; D might be TRBD2 (5 bases). This clonotype was sampled from a human donor who was the organ donor for an intestinal transplant. This specimen consisted of unstimulated CD4+ T cells sorted from spleen or lymph node cells, obtained before transplant. Here the CDR3 reads CASSVAGNPYNEQFF. The DNA of the CDR3 is TGTGCCAGCAGCGTAGCCGGGAACCCCTACAATGAGCAGTTCTTC. The full variable domain, rest sourced from reference TRBV9 and TRBJ2-1, is DSGVTQTPKHLITATGQRVTLRCSPRSGDLSVYWYQQSLDQGLQFLIQYYNGEERAKGNILERFSAQQFPDLHSELNLSSLELGDSALYFCASSVAGNPYNEQFFGPGTRLTVL.